What follows are 5 T cell receptor beta chains derived from one specimen sequenced in a study of blood T cell repertoires in COVID-19. Some clones are missing from TCRdb's copy, which holds only in-frame ones; the method was immunoSEQ multiplex PCR. The sample records 200,000 to 300,000 clones, approximately 88% being singletons. The specimen was PBMCs or T cells enriched from blood (not recorded which). All receptors come from a woman aged 40 to 50 with acute COVID-19.

The chain combines TRBV5-1 with TRBJ2-1; 9 bases agree with TRBD2. Trimming took 4 bases from V and 11 from J; bases not matched to a gene: 13. Looked up from germline, CDR1 is SGHRS and CDR2 is YFSETQ. CDR3 length: 15 residues. The CDR3, as DNA: TGCGCCAGCAGCCCGCGGACTAGCGCCAAACTACAGCAGTTCTTC. Translation gives CASSPRTSAKLQQFF.

V and J are TRBV7-2 and TRBJ2-3, with TRBD1 matching 7 bases. The V gene's germline CDR1 is SGHTA and CDR2 FQGNSA. The CDR3 contains 15 residues. V lost 6 bases, J lost 6 bases, and 12 bases stayed unmatched. This CDR3 reads CASRVQGQVMDTQYF. The CDR3 nucleotides are TGTGCCAGCAGGGTACAGGGGCAGGTTATGGATACGCAGTATTTT.

Written as DNA, the CDR3 is TGTGCCAGCAGTGAAAGGGTCAGGGGGCTTGGCTACACCTTC. It translates to CASSERVRGLGYTF. This chain links TRBV2 with TRBJ1-2, with 8 positions matching TRBD1. This CDR3 has 14 residues. Germline CDR1 reads SNHLY; CDR2 reads FYNNEI. V gave up 2 bases and J gave up 7 bases; unmatched junction bases: 6.

The chain has TRBV25-1 and TRBJ2-1; maybe TRBD1 (5 bases). Germline values: CDR1 MGHDK, CDR2 SYGVNS. Trimming shortened V by 3 bases and J by 4 bases, and 7 bases separated the two germline ends. The CDR3 totals 13 residues. The CDR3 sequence: CASSDGAYNEQFF. The CDR3 DNA follows: TGTGCCAGCAGTGATGGGGCGTACAATGAGCAGTTCTTC. Based on the CDR3 plus reference TRBV25-1 and TRBJ2-1, the full variable domain is EADIYQTPRYLVIGTGKKITLECSQTMGHDKMYWYQQDPGMELHLIHYSYGVNSTEKGDLSSESTVSRIRTEHFPLTLESARPSHTSQYLCASSDGAYNEQFFGPGTRLTVL.

The chain recombines TRBV29-1 with TRBJ2-4, with unresolved D. There are 14 residues in the CDR3. Trimming took off 4 bases at V and 0 bases at J, with 10 bases between the two ends. The germline V gene encodes CDR1 SQVTM and CDR2 ANQGSEA. This CDR3 reads CSVVTSLAKNIQYF. The CDR3 DNA reads TGCAGCGTTGTAACATCTCTAGCCAAAAACATTCAGTACTTC. The full variable domain, completed using reference TRBV29-1 and TRBJ2-4, is SAVISQKPSRDICQRGTSLTIQCQVDSQVTMMFWYRQQPGQSLTLIATANQGSEATYESGFVIDKFPISRPNLTFSTLTVSNMSPEDSSIYLCSVVTSLAKNIQYFGAGTRLSVL.